Listed below are T cell receptor beta chains from one sample, sequenced in a study of cytomegalovirus exposure and HLA in healthy donors. Assay: immunoSEQ multiplex PCR; the TCRdb copy retains only in-frame clones and omits some. The sample holds under 200,000 clones, roughly 75% seen once. The source material was PBMCs. The receptors were sampled from a woman aged 50 to 60 in good health and CMV-seropositive. Both conserved end residues are part of each CDR3. Fields, in order: V gene, clone size, D gene, J gene, CDR3 DNA, CDR3 protein. A D gene is named only where the DNA matches it firmly. Clone size appears in some rows only: once, few, many, or a class for an expanded clone.

>TRBV2|-|-|TRBJ1-2
TGTGCCAGCAGTGTAGACAGAAATGGCTACACCTTC
CASSVDRNGYTF
>TRBV11-2|-|TRBD1|TRBJ1-4
TGTGCCAGCAGGATACAGGGGGCGGGCGAAAAACTGTTTTTT
CASRIQGAGEKLFF
>TRBV11-2|-|-|TRBJ2-5
TGTGCCAGCAGCTTCTCCCCCGGGGAGACCCAGTACTTC
CASSFSPGETQYF
>TRBV19|-|TRBD1|TRBJ1-6
TGTGCCAGTACGGTCGGGGACAGAACGAGATCACCCCTCCACTTT
CASTVGDRTRSPLHF
>TRBV6-4|-|-|TRBJ2-3
TGTGCCAGCAGTGGCACAGCCCTGGCTGGCACAGATACGCAGTATTTT
CASSGTALAGTDTQYF
>TRBV7-9|-|TRBD2|TRBJ2-3
TGTGCCAGCAGCTCGTGGACTAGCGGGAGGAACCCAGATACGCAGTATTTT
CASSSWTSGRNPDTQYF
>TRBV5-1|-|TRBD2|TRBJ2-3
TGCGCCAGCAGCTTGGCTGAGGTAGCGGGACTCACAGATACGCAGTATTTT
CASSLAEVAGLTDTQYF
>TRBV4-3|-|-|TRBJ2-7
TGCGCCAGCAGCCAAGATATGGGGGCGTTCGGCAACTACGAGCAGTACTTC
CASSQDMGAFGNYEQYF
>TRBV4-3|once|-|TRBJ2-6
TGCGCCAGCAGCCAAGCGAGCTCTGGGGCCAACGTCCTGACTTTC
CASSQASSGANVLTF
>TRBV19|-|-|TRBJ2-5
TGTGCCAGCTCGCCGAGGGAGGCAGAGACCCAGTACTTC
CASSPREAETQYF
>TRBV19|few|TRBD2|TRBJ2-2
TGTGCCAGTAGTATTCCCGGGACTAGCGGGAACACCGGGGAGCTGTTTTTT
CASSIPGTSGNTGELFF
>TRBV21-1|-|-|TRBJ2-7
TGTGCCAGCAGCAACGCCGGGGACTACGACTACGAGCAGTACTTC
CASSNAGDYDYEQYF
>TRBV7-2|few|TRBD2|TRBJ2-7
TGTGCCAGCAGAACACTAGCGGGGGGGCCCTACGAGCAGTACTTC
CASRTLAGGPYEQYF
>TRBV5-6|-|TRBD1|TRBJ2-3
TGTGCCAGCAGCTCCCAGGGGGCCGGCACAGATACGCAGTATTTT
CASSSQGAGTDTQYF
>TRBV18|-|-|TRBJ1-2
TGTGCCAGCTCACCGGGCAGGGCCTGGGATGGCTACACCTTC
CASSPGRAWDGYTF
>TRBV7-3|-|TRBD2|TRBJ2-1
TGTGCCAGCAGCACAACGGGGGGGCGTGTGTACAATGAGCAGTTCTTC
CASSTTGGRVYNEQFF
>TRBV28|-|-|TRBJ1-4
TGTGCCAGCAGTTGGGGGGGGATAGGTGAAAAACTGTTTTTT
CASSWGGIGEKLFF
>TRBV27|-|TRBD2|TRBJ2-7
TGTGCCAGCAGTTATGGAGCGGGAGGCTACGAGGAGCAGTACTTC
CASSYGAGGYEEQYF